These 6 T cell receptor beta chains originate from one sample sequenced in a study of response to subunit inactivated influenza vaccine. From the RT-PCR reads, TCRdb called clonotypes with MiXCR, one entry per CDR3 protein. The table lists under 850,000 distinct CDR3 sequences, roughly 20% of them singletons. The sequenced sample was PBMCs from blood, obtained less than 6 days after vaccination. These receptors were collected from a man aged 50 to 60 who received an inactivated influenza vaccine.

In its sample, this clonotype was seen a few times. The J gene is TRBJ1-1, the V gene TRBV28; a possible D gene is TRBD1 (5 bases). CDR3 length: 14 amino acids. The germline V gene encodes CDR1 MDHEN and CDR2 SYDVKM. Trimming removed 4 bases at V and 0 bases at J, with 9 bases between. The chain's CDR3 is CASSWTTMNTEAFF. CDR3 nucleotides: TGTGCCAGCAGTTGGACAACTATGAACACTGAAGCTTTCTTT.

This clonotype was found many times. The rearrangement joins TRBV6-1 to TRBJ2-7; TRBD2 is a possible D gene (6 bases). The ends were cut back, 1 base at V and 3 bases at J, with 22 bases in the middle. Per germline, CDR1 MNHNS and CDR2 SASEGT. The CDR3 length is 18 residues. DNA of the CDR3: TGTGCCAGCAGTGAAGGTCGGCTAGCGTACCCCCTCTACTACGAGCAGTACTTC. Its protein is CASSEGRLAYPLYYEQYF.

In its sample, this clonotype was seen a few times. The chain joins TRBV7-2 to TRBJ2-3, with D possibly TRBD2 on 6 matching bases. Between the trimmed V and J ends, which lost 0 bases and 5 bases, there was a span of 18 bases. The CDR3 has 17 amino acids. CDR1 is SGHTA, CDR2 FQGNSA, per germline. CDR3 sequence (DNA): TGTGCCAGCAGCTTAGCAGGGACTCGGCATTGGATAGATACGCAGTATTTT. Encoded protein: CASSLAGTRHWIDTQYF.

This clonotype has only a few counts. The V gene is TRBV24-1, the J gene TRBJ1-1; possibly TRBD1 for D (6 bases). V lost 3 bases and J 6 bases, leaving 10 bases between the germline ends. Per the germline V gene, CDR1 is KGHDR and CDR2 is SFDVKD. The CDR3 is made up of 13 amino acids. In nucleotides, the CDR3 is TGTGCCACCAGTGATACGAGGACAGCTGAAGCTTTCTTT. Translating gives CATSDTRTAEAFF.

In this sample, this clonotype turned up a few times. The rearrangement uses TRBV11-2 and TRBJ2-7, with D perhaps TRBD1 (6 bases). The CDR3 is 14 residues long. Trimming cost V 4 bases and J 4 bases, with 14 bases left between them. CDR1 is SGHAT and CDR2 is FQNNGV in the germline V gene. The CDR3: CASSSDRGGYEQYF. The CDR3 bases are TGTGCCAGCAGCTCAGACAGAGGGGGATACGAGCAGTACTTC.

V gene TRBV7-6 combines with J gene TRBJ1-1; 9 nucleotides match TRBD1. V was pared by 5 bases and J by 1 base, with 17 bases of the junction left unmatched. The CDR3 is made up of 19 amino acids. CDR1 SGHVS and CDR2 FNYEAQ come from the germline V gene. The CDR3 DNA reads as TGTGCCAGCAGCGGTACCAAACAGGGGGCGGGTGGCGGGAACACTGAAGCTTTCTTT. Translated: CASSGTKQGAGGGNTEAFF. The whole variable domain, filled in from reference TRBV7-6 and TRBJ1-1, reads GAGVSQSPRYKVTKRGQDVALRCDPISGHVSLYWYRQALGQGPEFLTYFNYEAQQDKSGLPNDRFSAERPEGSISTLTIQRTEQRDSAMYRCASSGTKQGAGGGNTEAFFGQGTRLTVV.